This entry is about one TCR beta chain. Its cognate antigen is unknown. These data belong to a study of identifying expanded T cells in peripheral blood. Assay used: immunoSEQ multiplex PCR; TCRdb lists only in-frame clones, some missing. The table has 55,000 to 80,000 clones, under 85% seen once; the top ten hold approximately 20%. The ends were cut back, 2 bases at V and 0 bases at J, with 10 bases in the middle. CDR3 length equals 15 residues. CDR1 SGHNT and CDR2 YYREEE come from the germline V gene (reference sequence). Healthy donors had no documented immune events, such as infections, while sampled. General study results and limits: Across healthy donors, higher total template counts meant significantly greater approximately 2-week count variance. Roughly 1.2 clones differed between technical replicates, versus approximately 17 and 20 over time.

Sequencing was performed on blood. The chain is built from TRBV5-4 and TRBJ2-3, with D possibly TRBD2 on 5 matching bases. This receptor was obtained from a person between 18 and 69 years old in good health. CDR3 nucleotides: TGTGCCAGCAGCTTTAAAAGGGAGAGCACAGATACGCAGTATTTT. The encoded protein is CASSFKRESTDTQYF.